This T cell receptor beta chain was identified in a study of T-cell memory formation after mild COVID-19. Study-wide context: Across donors, TCR clusters were largely donor specific.

About this clonotype: The antigen is undetermined.

Findings of the study overall: Nothing confirmed that second-wave clones peaking on day 37 were specific for SARS-CoV-2. Several responding clones turned up in pre-infection memory, indicating that cross-reactive memory may have taken part.

From germline, CDR1 is SGHTA and CDR2 FQGNSA. The CDR3 extends over 13 amino acids. V was pared by 4 bases and J by 4 bases, with 10 bases between. From the 5' RACE reads, TCRdb called clonotypes with MiXCR, one entry per CDR3 protein. The sample consists of 150,000 to 200,000 distinct CDR3 sequences, 11% of them appearing once. The sequence was obtained from a man aged 18 to 35 who had mild COVID-19 (a few samples of this study predate the infection). Cell type and time point are not known. The gene calls are TRBV7-2 and TRBJ1-2, with D unresolved. Sequenced sample: PBMCs or a T cell subset sorted from them (not recorded which). For the CDR3, the DNA is TGTGCCAGCAGCTCTAGGAACAGCTATGGCTACACCTTC. Encoded protein: CASSSRNSYGYTF.